Listed here are 5 T cell receptor beta chains from one sample, sequenced in a study of T cell responses to AZD1222 COVID-19 vaccine. Sequencing was performed with immunoSEQ multiplex PCR; in TCRdb, only in-frame clones are kept and a portion is missing. The data contain 120,000 to 150,000 clones, approximately 90% of them seen just once; the ten biggest clones take up 2.5% to 3.5%. Here the sequenced sample was peripheral blood, taken 28 days after the second AZD1222 dose. Every receptor here comes from an adult who received the AZD1222 COVID-19 vaccine.

The chain is built from TRBV3-1 (or the pseudogene TRBV3-2) and TRBJ1-6; 7 positions agree with TRBD1. Germline assignment: CDR1 LGHDT and CDR2 YNNKEL (reference sequence). Trimming cost V 2 bases and J 7 bases; bases outside gene matches: 5. This CDR3 is 15 amino acids long. CDR3 loop: CASSQKGQLNSPLHF. DNA of the CDR3: TGTGCCAGCAGCCAAAAGGGACAGCTAAATTCACCCCTCCACTTT.

The chain employs TRBV4-2 and TRBJ2-2; D not certain. Trimming cost V 1 base and J 6 bases, with 9 bases left between them. Germline V gene data show CDR1 as LGHNA and CDR2 as YNFKEQ. The CDR3 covers 14 residues. CDR3 sequence (DNA): TGTGCCAGCAGCCAAGGGCTAATGTCCGGGGAGCTGTTTTTT. Translated: CASSQGLMSGELFF.

The rearrangement joins TRBV19 to TRBJ1-2; D unclear. CDR3 length: 12 residues. V lost 7 bases and J 4 bases, leaving 10 bases between the germline ends. Germline V gives CDR1 LNHDA, CDR2 SQIVND (reference sequence). CDR3 amino acids: CASNWRGYGYTF. The CDR3 DNA sequence: TGTGCCAGTAATTGGCGGGGCTATGGCTACACCTTC.

The chain combines TRBV18 with TRBJ2-2, with D perhaps matching TRBD2 (6 bases). The CDR3 totals 14 residues. Trimming left V 5 bases short and J 10 bases short, with 17 bases between. The germline V gene encodes CDR1 KGHSH and CDR2 LQKENI. CDR3 nucleotides: TGTGCCAGCTCAAGGAGGGCCCCGGAATTGGAGCTGTTTTTT. Amino acid sequence: CASSRRAPELELFF.

The chain recombines TRBV19 with TRBJ1-6, with D possibly TRBD1 on 5 matching bases. The CDR3 has 16 amino acids. Germline assignment: CDR1 LNHDA and CDR2 SQIVND (reference sequence). V was pared by 3 bases and J by 10 bases, with 19 bases between. The CDR3 region has the DNA TGTGCCAGTAGTATGGGCGAGGGGATCCTCGGGTCACCCCTCCACTTT. It is translated as CASSMGEGILGSPLHF. The variable domain in full, with the rest retrieved from reference TRBV19 and TRBJ1-6, is DGGITQSPKYLFRKEGQNVTLSCEQNLNHDAMYWYRQDPGQGLRLIYYSQIVNDFQKGDIAEGYSVSREKKESFPLTVTSAQKNPTAFYLCASSMGEGILGSPLHFGNGTRLTVT.